The source of this TCR beta chain is a study of blood T cell repertoires in COVID-19. In the study overall: COVID-19 samples from acute and convalescent phases originated in the United States, Italy and Spain.

Measured with immunoSEQ multiplex PCR; TCRdb has only the in-frame clones, and not every one. The sample has 100,000 to 150,000 clones, 83% seen once. V shed 8 bases and J shed 6 bases, with 10 bases lying between them. Germline lookup yields CDR1 MNHEY and CDR2 SVGAGI. This CDR3 is 12 amino acids long. The genes are TRBV6-5 and TRBJ1-4; tentative D call: TRBD1 (6 bases). What was sequenced was peripheral blood. This TCR was recovered from a man at least 80 years old with active or convalescent COVID-19. CDR3 bases: TGTGCCAGCGGGGGCGCGGATGAAAAACTGTTTTTT. As protein: CASGGADEKLFF.